What follows are 17 T cell receptor beta chains derived from one specimen sequenced in a study of blood T cells in healthy people across ages. The second PCR ran about 6 to 11 cycles with a sample-barcoded 5' primer and J-beta primers. TCRdb processed the 5' RACE reads anew with MiXCR; each CDR3 protein has one entry. The profile shows more than 1.4 million distinct CDR3 sequences, about 43% of them singletons. The sequenced material came from blood. These receptors were taken from a woman aged 18-29 years in good health.

V usage is TRBV7-2 and J usage is TRBJ2-5; 9 nucleotides match TRBD1. Germline V CDR1 and CDR2: SGHTA, FQGNSA. The CDR3 loop spans 16 amino acids. V shed 5 bases, J shed 0 bases, and the junction held 7 bases outside the gene matches. CDR3: CASSTSGTGNQETQYF. DNA for the CDR3: TGTGCCAGCAGCACCTCCGGGACAGGGAACCAAGAGACCCAGTACTTC.

A note on this clonotype: Compared with germline, one end of the junction differs, possibly owing to a read error. V is TRBV20-1 and J is TRBJ2-1; TRBD2 aligns across 7 bases. CDR3 length: 15 amino acids. Germline V gene lookup returns CDR1 DFQATT and CDR2 SNEGSKA (reference sequence). This CDR3 is CNASNGLVPYNEQFF. The CDR3 DNA sequence: TGCAATGCTAGCAACGGACTAGTCCCCTACAATGAGCAGTTCTTC.

This clonotype came up a few times. The DNA for the CDR3 is TGTGCCAGCAGCTTTAGCCAGGGTGTTTCTCAGCCCCAGCATTTT. Translation gives CASSFSQGVSQPQHF. The chain is built from TRBV7-2 and TRBJ1-5, with TRBD1 as a possible D gene (5 bases). The germline V gene encodes CDR1 SGHTA and CDR2 FQGNSA. Trimming took off 3 bases at V and 6 bases at J, with 15 bases between the two ends. The CDR3 consists of 15 residues.

This clonotype occurred a few times. The chain uses TRBV6-5 and TRBJ2-1; TRBD1 aligns across 10 bases. This CDR3 has 17 amino acids. The trim removed 1 base at V and 2 bases at J, leaving 5 bases unmatched. Germline V CDR1 and CDR2: MNHEY, SVGAGI. The CDR3 here is CASSYYRTGGTYNEQFF. The CDR3 DNA follows: TGTGCCAGCAGTTACTATCGGACAGGGGGAACCTACAATGAGCAGTTCTTC.

This chain links TRBV20-1 with TRBJ2-1, with D perhaps TRBD2 (6 bases). V lost 6 bases, J lost 1 base, and 16 bases lay in between. CDR3 length equals 15 residues. Germline CDR1 is DFQATT and CDR2 is SNEGSKA (reference sequence). CDR3: CSASTGTLSYNEQFF. CDR3 nucleotides: TGCAGTGCCAGCACTGGGACTTTATCCTACAATGAGCAGTTCTTC.

This clonotype was picked up a small number of times. This chain connects TRBV20-1 to TRBJ1-2, with D possibly being TRBD1 (5 bases). This CDR3 has 15 amino acids. Deletions cut 3 bases from V and 7 bases from J, with 21 bases between. Germline CDR1 is DFQATT and CDR2 is SNEGSKA (reference sequence). The CDR3 bases are TGCAGTGCTAGCCCACCGGCGGGGGAAGCTACTGGCTACACCTTC. Encoded protein: CSASPPAGEATGYTF.

This clonotype was seen only a few times. V is TRBV4-1 and J is TRBJ1-1; 9 bases fit TRBD1. This CDR3 spans 17 amino acids. CDR1 and CDR2 (germline): MGHRA, YSYEKL. The ends lost 7 bases at V and 3 bases at J; junction bases unmatched: 15. In DNA form, the CDR3 reads TGCGCCAGCACCACTATGGGACAGGGCCAGGGGTACACTGAAGCTTTCTTT. It translates to CASTTMGQGQGYTEAFF.

Many counts were recorded for this clonotype. This rearrangement joins TRBV12-3 or TRBV12-4 to TRBJ2-7; 7 bases line up with TRBD2. V trimming: 8 bases; J trimming: 2 bases; junction bases outside the gene matches: 9. The CDR3 sequence is 14 residues long. CDR3 sequence: CASGLGGITYEQYF. The CDR3 nucleotides are TGTGCCAGCGGATTGGGGGGGATAACCTACGAGCAGTACTTC.

V is TRBV20-1 and J is TRBJ2-1; D is possibly TRBD1 or TRBD2 (5 bases each). The germline gives CDR1 DFQATT, CDR2 SNEGSKA (reference sequence). V lost 2 bases and J lost 4, with 24 bases in between. The CDR3 runs 18 residues. The CDR3 protein is CSARWLAGTRPTYNEQFF. The CDR3 coding sequence is TGCAGTGCTAGATGGCTAGCAGGGACCCGCCCCACATACAATGAGCAGTTCTTC.

The chain recombines TRBV7-9 with TRBJ2-5; a weak D match, TRBD1 (6 bases). This CDR3 has 15 residues. V lost 5 bases to trimming and J lost 2 bases, with 15 bases between them. Germline V lookup: CDR1 SEHNR, CDR2 FQNEAQ (reference sequence). CDR3 residues: CASSPYQGFQETQYF. The CDR3 DNA sequence: TGTGCCAGCAGCCCCTACCAGGGGTTTCAAGAGACCCAGTACTTC. The full variable domain, with the rest looked up from reference TRBV7-9 and TRBJ2-5, is DTGVSQNPRHKITKRGQNVTFRCDPISEHNRLYWYRQTLGQGPEFLTYFQNEAQLEKSRLLSDRFSAERPKGSFSTLEIQRTEQGDSAMYLCASSPYQGFQETQYFGPGTRLLVL.

V and J are TRBV7-9 and TRBJ1-1, with 10 positions matching TRBD1. V trimming: 5 bases; J trimming: 10 bases; junction bases outside the gene matches: 4. Germline V CDR1 and CDR2: SEHNR, FQNEAQ (reference sequence). The CDR3 has 12 residues. DNA for the CDR3: TGTGCCAGCAGCCGACAGGGGGCAGGAGCTTTCTTT. Its translation is CASSRQGAGAFF.

The chain carries TRBV18 and TRBJ2-5; 7 bases fit TRBD1. Germline-derived CDR1 and CDR2 are KGHSH and LQKENI. The V gene end was trimmed by 3 bases and the J gene end by 13 bases; junction bases not matched to a gene: 11. The length of the CDR3 is 13 residues. CDR3 DNA: TGTGCCAGCTCACCTCAAGAAGGACAGGAGGCGTACTTC. This encodes CASSPQEGQEAYF. Full variable domain (missing parts from reference TRBV18 and TRBJ2-5): NAGVMQNPRHLVRRRGQEARLRCSPMKGHSHVYWYRQLPEEGLKFMVYLQKENIIDESGMPKERFSAEFPKEGPSILRIQQVVRGDSAAYFCASSPQEGQEAYFGPGTRLLVL.

The genes are TRBV15 and TRBJ2-1; the match to TRBD2 covers 10 bases. The CDR3 totals 18 residues. V was clipped by 1 base and J by 4 bases; unmatched bases: 10. Germline CDR1 is LNHNV and CDR2 is YYDKDF (reference sequence). The CDR3, as DNA: TGTGCCACCAGCAGAGGGGAAACTAGCGGGGTGAAATACAATGAGCAGTTCTTC. This encodes CATSRGETSGVKYNEQFF.

This clonotype was recorded a few times. The J gene is TRBJ1-2, the V gene TRBV18; a possible D gene is TRBD1 (6 bases). The CDR3 is made up of 15 amino acids. Trimming removed 5 bases at V and 6 bases at J, with 19 bases between. Germline CDR1 and CDR2: KGHSH and LQKENI. Here the CDR3 DNA reads TGTGCCAGCTCATCAAGAGATCAGGGGATCGATGGCTACACCTTC. Protein product: CASSSRDQGIDGYTF.

This clonotype appeared a few times. This chain joins TRBV20-1 and TRBJ1-5; D gene ambiguous. The V and J ends lost 5 bases and 3 bases respectively, with 11 bases between them. The CDR3 loop spans 13 amino acids. Germline loops: CDR1 DFQATT, CDR2 SNEGSKA (reference sequence). The CDR3 DNA sequence: TGCAGTGCTCCCGGCGGGAACAATCAGCCCCAGCATTTT. It translates to CSAPGGNNQPQHF.

The chain employs TRBV25-1 and TRBJ2-2; D is unclear. V dropped 2 bases and J dropped 7 bases, with 8 bases sitting between them. The length of the CDR3 is 13 residues. Germline CDR1 is MGHDK and CDR2 is SYGVNS. CDR3 region: CASSEVGDGELFF. CDR3 nucleotides: TGTGCCAGCAGTGAAGTGGGCGACGGGGAGCTGTTTTTT.

A note on this clonotype: The junction shows a germline mismatch at one end, possibly a read error. The chain carries TRBV12-5 and TRBJ2-3; unclear D gene. Germline loops: CDR1 LGHNT, CDR2 FRNRAP. CDR3 length: 14 residues. The CDR3 here is CAGGPGHGVDTQYF. DNA for the CDR3: TGTGCTGGTGGCCCGGGCCATGGGGTAGATACGCAGTATTTT. Based on the CDR3 plus reference TRBV12-5 and TRBJ2-3, the full variable domain is DARVTQTPRHKVTEMGQEVTMRCQPILGHNTVFWYRQTMMQGLELLAYFRNRAPLDDSGMPKDRFSAEMPDATLATLKIQPSEPRDSAVYFCAGGPGHGVDTQYFGPGTRLTVL.